The 31 T cell receptor beta chains below were found in one sample sequenced in a study of identical twins. TCRdb re-derived calls from the 5' RACE reads in MiXCR, one entry per CDR3 protein. Altogether 1,800,000 or so distinct CDR3 sequences are present, around a third being singletons, with the ten largest covering about 0.27%. Sample: cord blood. The receptors here all came from a newborn girl in good health.

This clonotype was observed a few times. This chain joins TRBV7-2 and TRBJ1-6; D might be TRBD1 (5 bases). The CDR3 extends over 15 amino acids. V was shortened by 3 bases and J by 7 bases, with 13 bases between the two germline ends. The germline CDR1 and CDR2 sequences are SGHTA and FQGNSA. CDR3 bases: TGTGCCAGCAGCTTGACCGGGACGGCGAATTCACCCCTCCACTTT. It codes for CASSLTGTANSPLHF. The entire variable domain, with the rest obtained from reference TRBV7-2 and TRBJ1-6, is as follows: GAGVSQSPSNKVTEKGKDVELRCDPISGHTALYWYRQSLGQGLEFLIYFQGNSAPDKSGLPSDRFSAERTGGSVSTLTIQRTQQEDSAVYLCASSLTGTANSPLHFGNGTRLTVT.

CDR3: CASSPYSGRAGNEQFF. The CDR3 bases are TGTGCCAGCAGCCCGTATAGCGGGAGAGCCGGGAATGAGCAGTTCTTC. This sequence joins TRBV3-1 and TRBJ2-1; 9 nucleotides line up with TRBD2. The CDR3 runs to 16 residues. The germline V gene encodes CDR1 LGHDT and CDR2 YNNKEL (reference sequence). V lost 4 bases to trimming and J lost 7 bases; unmatched junction nucleotides: 11.

The V call is TRBV7-8, the J call TRBJ1-5; the D is unclear. V lost 1 base and J 8 bases, leaving 6 bases between the germline ends. Germline loops: CDR1 SGHVS, CDR2 FQNEAQ. The CDR3 runs 12 residues. The chain's CDR3 is CASSLVQEPQHF. The CDR3 DNA is TGTGCCAGCAGCTTAGTGCAGGAGCCCCAGCATTTT.

This clonotype was seen a handful of times. V is TRBV12-3 or TRBV12-4 and J is TRBJ1-1; tentative D call: TRBD1 (6 bases). Trimming removed 3 bases from V and 6 bases from J, with 14 bases in between. The CDR3 is made up of 14 amino acids. CDR3 DNA: TGTGCCAGCAGTTTCTCCACAGGGAGGGCTGAAGCTTTCTTT. Translation: CASSFSTGRAEAFF.

The chain links TRBV7-2 to TRBJ2-5, with D unresolved. Near its end, the DNA agrees better with TRBJ2-7, so the J call may be wrong. The germline V gene encodes CDR1 SGHTA and CDR2 FQGNSA. This CDR3 is 12 amino acids long. DNA for the CDR3: TGTGCCAGCAGCGGACCGCACTACGAGCAGTACTTC. Its translation: CASSGPHYEQYF.

V usage is TRBV24-1 and J usage is TRBJ2-1, with a tentative D call TRBD2 (5 bases). CDR1 and CDR2 from the germline V gene are KGHDR and SFDVKD. V was cut by 1 base and J by 6 bases, with 9 bases left in between. This CDR3 comprises 14 residues. CDR3 sequence: CATSDFGSANEQFF. CDR3 bases: TGTGCCACCAGTGATTTCGGTAGCGCCAATGAGCAGTTCTTC.

CDR3 DNA: TGCGCCAGCAGCTTGGAGTGGAGGGTAAAGGGACCCTACCCGGGGTACTATGGCTACACCTTC. It is translated as CASSLEWRVKGPYPGYYGYTF. V gene TRBV5-1 combines with J gene TRBJ1-2; possibly TRBD1 for D (5 bases). Germline values: CDR1 SGHRS, CDR2 YFSETQ. This CDR3 is built from 21 residues. The germline V and J ends were trimmed by 0 bases and 3 bases, with 30 bases remaining between them. Variable domain in full (rest from reference TRBV5-1 and TRBJ1-2): KAGVTQTPRYLIKTRGQQVTLSCSPISGHRSVSWYQQTPGQGLQFLFEYFSETQRNKGNFPGRFSGRQFSNSRSEMNVSTLELGDSALYLCASSLEWRVKGPYPGYYGYTFGSGTRLTVV.

This clonotype came up a few times. The chain is built from TRBV12-3 or TRBV12-4 and TRBJ2-7; 7 bases align to TRBD2. The CDR3 runs to 15 residues. The J segment lost 5 bases and the V segment lost 4 bases, leaving 11 bases of the junction unmatched. CDR3 amino acids: CASSSHAAGEDEQYF. Written as DNA, the CDR3 is TGTGCCAGCAGTTCCCACGCTGCGGGGGAGGACGAGCAGTACTTC.

This chain uses TRBV25-1 with TRBJ2-7; D assignment may be TRBD1 or TRBD2 (5 bases each). Germline V lookup: CDR1 MGHDK, CDR2 SYGVNS. The CDR3 contains 14 residues. Trimming left V 2 bases short and J 2 bases short, with 10 bases between. CDR3 in amino acids: CASSEGGFPYEQYF. In nucleotides, the CDR3 is TGTGCCAGCAGTGAAGGGGGATTTCCCTACGAGCAGTACTTC.

This rearrangement joins TRBV4-1 to TRBJ1-5; 7 positions agree with TRBD1. This CDR3 is 18 amino acids long. J gave up 4 bases and V 4 bases, and 16 bases lay outside the gene matches. Germline values: CDR1 MGHRA, CDR2 YSYEKL. The CDR3 bases are TGCGCCAGCAGCCGTACTATTCTCGGGACAGTTAAGAATCAGCCCCAGCATTTT. Its protein product is CASSRTILGTVKNQPQHF.

The chain carries TRBV12-3 or TRBV12-4 and TRBJ1-4; the D gene is possibly TRBD1 (5 bases). There are 14 residues in the CDR3. Trimming took 5 bases from V and 5 from J, leaving 12 bases between them. CDR3 region: CASSGGTRNEKLFF. The CDR3 bases are TGTGCCAGCAGTGGTGGGACGAGGAATGAAAAACTGTTTTTT.

The J gene is TRBJ2-1, the V gene TRBV2; D gene unclear. Trimming took off 2 bases at V and 10 bases at J, with 9 bases between the two ends. CDR1 is SNHLY, CDR2 FYNNEI, per germline. The CDR3 is made up of 12 amino acids. The CDR3 protein is CASSESLREQFF. In DNA, the CDR3 is TGTGCCAGCAGTGAATCCCTGAGGGAGCAGTTCTTC.

The J gene is TRBJ2-2, the V gene TRBV11-2, with D unclear. Germline-derived CDR1 and CDR2 are SGHAT and FQNNGV. The length of the CDR3 is 16 residues. Trimming shortened V by 2 bases and J by 0 bases, and 10 bases separated the two germline ends. The CDR3 DNA reads TGTGCCAGCAGCTTACTACGCAGCCCGAACACCGGGGAGCTGTTTTTT. It yields the protein CASSLLRSPNTGELFF.

This clonotype was observed a few times. The chain uses TRBV4-1 and TRBJ1-2, with 10 positions matching TRBD1. Per the germline V gene, CDR1 is MGHRA and CDR2 is YSYEKL. The CDR3 runs to 14 residues. V shed 4 bases, J shed 6 bases, and the junction held 5 bases outside the gene matches. CDR3: CASSPLGQGNGYTF. The CDR3 nucleotides read TGCGCCAGCAGCCCGCTGGGACAGGGGAATGGCTACACCTTC.

The J gene is TRBJ1-2, the V gene TRBV4-1; tentatively, D is TRBD1 (6 bases). V was shortened by 0 bases and J by 0 bases, with 11 bases between the two germline ends. Germline CDR1 reads MGHRA; CDR2 reads YSYEKL. The CDR3 sequence is 16 residues long. CDR3 amino acids: CASSQDKDRANYGYTF. In DNA, the CDR3 is TGCGCCAGCAGCCAAGACAAGGACAGAGCTAACTATGGCTACACCTTC.

The chain is built from TRBV7-8 and TRBJ1-4; 7 bases line up with TRBD1. Trimming at V came to 5 bases and at J to 6 bases, leaving 9 bases not matched to a gene. The CDR3 runs to 15 residues. Germline assignment: CDR1 SGHVS and CDR2 FQNEAQ. CDR3: CASSPRGGLYEKLFF. The CDR3 nucleotides read TGTGCCAGCAGCCCCAGGGGGGGGCTCTATGAAAAACTGTTTTTT.

This clonotype was observed a handful of times. The genes are TRBV14 and TRBJ2-2; D perhaps matches TRBD1 (5 bases). Germline loops: CDR1 SGHDN, CDR2 FVKESK. The CDR3 extends over 13 amino acids. The ends were cut back, 0 bases at V and 8 bases at J, with 7 bases in the middle. The CDR3 coding sequence is TGTGCCAGCAGCCAAGATCCAGGGGGGGAGCTGTTTTTT. Translating gives CASSQDPGGELFF. Using reference TRBV14 and TRBJ2-2 for the parts outside the CDR3, the full variable domain is EAGVTQFPSHSVIEKGQTVTLRCDPISGHDNLYWYRRVMGKEIKFLLHFVKESKQDESGMPNNRFLAERTGGTYSTLKVQPAELEDSGVYFCASSQDPGGELFFGEGSRLTVL.

The chain employs TRBV28 and TRBJ2-3; maybe TRBD2 (7 bases). Trimming left V 10 bases short and J 2 bases short, with 22 bases between. The CDR3 runs 16 residues. Germline assignment: CDR1 MDHEN and CDR2 SYDVKM. CDR3 protein: CATRTWRGQYTDTQYF. The CDR3 region has the DNA TGTGCCACCAGAACGTGGCGGGGGCAATACACAGATACGCAGTATTTT.

This clonotype appeared a few times. The V call is TRBV4-2, the J call TRBJ1-2, with D unresolved. The CDR3 runs 14 residues. V was cut by 0 bases and J by 0 bases, with 5 bases left in between. CDR1 and CDR2 (germline): LGHNA, YNFKEQ. The CDR3, as DNA: TGTGCCAGCAGCCAAGAGAAGTCTAACTATGGCTACACCTTC. It translates to CASSQEKSNYGYTF.

Ten or more counts support this clonotype. As DNA, the CDR3 is TGCGCCAGCAGCCAACCCACTAGCGGGAGCTACGAGCAGTACTTC. Protein product: CASSQPTSGSYEQYF. The chain is built from TRBV4-1 and TRBJ2-7, with 11 bases aligning to TRBD2. The V segment lost 2 bases and the J segment 3 bases; nucleotides outside the gene matches: 3. The CDR3 loop spans 15 amino acids. Germline CDR1 is MGHRA and CDR2 is YSYEKL.

For this clonotype: A junction end diverges from the germline sequence, so it may reflect a read error. The chain employs TRBV7-2 and TRBJ2-3, with D possibly matching TRBD2 (5 bases). The CDR3 is 15 residues long. Germline lookup yields CDR1 SGHTA and CDR2 FQGNSA. In DNA, the CDR3 is TGTGCCTGCAGCTTACGGGGTCGGGGCACAGATACGCAGTATTTT. This encodes CACSLRGRGTDTQYF. The whole variable domain, filled in from reference TRBV7-2 and TRBJ2-3, reads GAGVSQSPSNKVTEKGKDVELRCDPISGHTALYWYRQSLGQGLEFLIYFQGNSAPDKSGLPSDRFSAERTGGSVSTLTIQRTQQEDSAVYLCACSLRGRGTDTQYFGPGTRLTVL.

In this sample, this clonotype turned up a few times. This sequence joins TRBV25-1 and TRBJ2-1; D gene uncertain. This CDR3 region has 12 residues. The V gene's germline CDR1 is MGHDK and CDR2 SYGVNS. V was trimmed by 7 bases and J by 6 bases, leaving 10 bases between them. The CDR3 protein is CASTEGSNEQFF. DNA for the CDR3: TGTGCCAGCACCGAAGGAAGCAATGAGCAGTTCTTC.

V and J are TRBV29-1 and TRBJ2-3, with 11 bases that match TRBD2. CDR3 length: 13 amino acids. Germline V gives CDR1 SQVTM, CDR2 ANQGSEA. Unmatched junction bases numbered 4, after V lost 8 bases and J lost 3 bases. This CDR3 is CSLTSGGTDTQYF. In DNA, the CDR3 is TGCAGCCTTACTAGCGGGGGAACAGATACGCAGTATTTT.

This CDR3 reads CASSERLAVSYNEQFF. The CDR3 DNA reads TGTGCCAGCAGTGAGAGACTAGCGGTCTCCTACAATGAGCAGTTCTTC. The chain uses TRBV2 and TRBJ2-1, with 9 bases lining up with TRBD2. V was clipped by 3 bases and J by 0 bases; unmatched bases: 3. The CDR3 spans 16 residues. The germline V gene has CDR1 SNHLY and CDR2 FYNNEI.

Only a few counts were recorded for this clonotype. CDR3 bases: TGTGCCAGCAGTTTAGGGACAGGGGGCCAAGAGACCCAGTACTTC. As protein: CASSLGTGGQETQYF. This rearrangement joins TRBV12-3 or TRBV12-4 to TRBJ2-5; 10 bases are shared with TRBD1. This CDR3 region has 15 residues. The V and J ends lost 1 base and 1 base, in that order; junction bases with no gene match: 0.

The chain combines TRBV6-5 with TRBJ1-2; D is unresolved. Deletions cut 6 bases from V and 4 bases from J, with 9 bases between. This CDR3 has 12 residues. In germline, CDR1 is MNHEY, CDR2 SVGAGI. CDR3 nucleotide sequence: TGTGCCAGCAGAGATTTATCCTATGGCTACACCTTC. Its protein is CASRDLSYGYTF.

A few counts support this clonotype. This chain uses TRBV19 with TRBJ2-1, with TRBD2 matching 12 bases. This CDR3 comprises 16 residues. V trimming: 7 bases; J trimming: 7 bases; junction bases outside the gene matches: 11. Germline lookup yields CDR1 LNHDA and CDR2 SQIVND (reference sequence). The CDR3 here is CASISLAGGPSNEQFF. Written as DNA, the CDR3 is TGTGCCAGTATAAGTCTAGCGGGAGGGCCCTCTAATGAGCAGTTCTTC.

The V call is TRBV6-5, the J call TRBJ1-1, with 7 nucleotides matching TRBD1. This CDR3 spans 14 amino acids. Germline trimming cut 5 bases from V and 4 bases from J; bases unmatched to any gene: 7. In germline, CDR1 is MNHEY, CDR2 SVGAGI. The chain's CDR3 is CASSEYRGSTEAFF. The CDR3 coding sequence is TGTGCCAGCAGTGAGTACAGGGGTAGCACTGAAGCTTTCTTT.

This chain links TRBV6-2 or TRBV6-3 with TRBJ2-3; 9 bases match TRBD2. V lost 2 bases and J lost 5; bases outside the gene matches: 5. Germline lookup yields CDR1 MNHEY and CDR2 SVGEGT. CDR3 length equals 15 residues. The CDR3 loop reads CASSYVAGDQDTQYF. CDR3 bases: TGTGCCAGCAGTTACGTAGCGGGGGACCAAGATACGCAGTATTTT.

This clonotype has only a few counts. The J gene is TRBJ2-3, the V gene TRBV28, with 9 positions matching TRBD2. Germline V lookup: CDR1 MDHEN, CDR2 SYDVKM. CDR3 size: 17 residues. The trim removed 5 bases at V and 2 bases at J, leaving 11 bases unmatched. CDR3 sequence: CASSPGLARTFTDTQYF. Here the CDR3 DNA reads TGTGCCAGCAGTCCCGGACTAGCGCGGACTTTCACAGATACGCAGTATTTT.

The rearrangement uses TRBV27 and TRBJ1-5, with 9 bases that match TRBD1. This CDR3 comprises 15 residues. V lost 6 bases and J lost 3; bases outside the gene matches: 6. Germline lookup yields CDR1 MNHEY and CDR2 SMNVEV (reference sequence). The CDR3 here is CASSPGTGNNQPQHF. As DNA, the CDR3 is TGTGCCAGCAGCCCCGGGACAGGGAACAATCAGCCCCAGCATTTT.